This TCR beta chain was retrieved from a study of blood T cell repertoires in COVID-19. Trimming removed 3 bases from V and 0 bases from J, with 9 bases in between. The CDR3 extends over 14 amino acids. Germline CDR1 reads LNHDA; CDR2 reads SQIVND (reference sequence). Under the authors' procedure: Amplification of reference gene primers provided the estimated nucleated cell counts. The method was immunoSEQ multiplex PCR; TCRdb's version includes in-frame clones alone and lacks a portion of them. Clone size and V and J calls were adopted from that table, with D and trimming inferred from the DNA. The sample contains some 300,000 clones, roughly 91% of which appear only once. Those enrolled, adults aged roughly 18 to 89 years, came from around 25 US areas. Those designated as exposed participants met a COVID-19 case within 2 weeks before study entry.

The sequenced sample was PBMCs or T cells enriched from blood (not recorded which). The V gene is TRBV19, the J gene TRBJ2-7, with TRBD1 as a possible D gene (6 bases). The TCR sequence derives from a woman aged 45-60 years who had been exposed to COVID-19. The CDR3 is CASSIRDNSYEQYF. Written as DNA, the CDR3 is TGTGCCAGTAGTATCCGGGACAACTCCTACGAGCAGTACTTC.